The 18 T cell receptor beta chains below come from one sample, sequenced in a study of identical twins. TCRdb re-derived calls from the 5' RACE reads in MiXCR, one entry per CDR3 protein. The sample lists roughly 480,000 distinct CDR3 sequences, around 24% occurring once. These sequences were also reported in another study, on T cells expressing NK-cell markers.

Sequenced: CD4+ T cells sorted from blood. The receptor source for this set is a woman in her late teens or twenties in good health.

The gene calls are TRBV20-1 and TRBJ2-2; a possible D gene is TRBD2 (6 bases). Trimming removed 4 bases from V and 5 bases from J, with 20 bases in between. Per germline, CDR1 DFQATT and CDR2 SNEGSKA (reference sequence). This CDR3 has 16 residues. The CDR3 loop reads CSATPGERALTGELFF. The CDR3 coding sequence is TGCAGTGCTACTCCCGGAGAGCGGGCGTTAACCGGGGAGCTGTTTTTT.

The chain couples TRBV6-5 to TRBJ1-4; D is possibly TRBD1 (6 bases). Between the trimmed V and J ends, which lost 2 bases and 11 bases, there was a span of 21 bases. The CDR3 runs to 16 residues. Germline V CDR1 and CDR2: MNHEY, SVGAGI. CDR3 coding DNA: TGTGCCAGCAGTTACGGCCGGAGGGCGGGGGCCTTGAAACTGTTTTTT. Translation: CASSYGRRAGALKLFF.

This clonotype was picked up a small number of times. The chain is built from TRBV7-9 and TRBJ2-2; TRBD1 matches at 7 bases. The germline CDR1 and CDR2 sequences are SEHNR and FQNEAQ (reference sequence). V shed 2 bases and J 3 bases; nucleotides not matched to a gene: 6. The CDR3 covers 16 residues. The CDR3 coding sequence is TGTGCCAGCAGCTTATTAGGGGGCGCCGACACCGGGGAGCTGTTTTTT. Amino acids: CASSLLGGADTGELFF. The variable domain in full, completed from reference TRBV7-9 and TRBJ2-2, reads DTGVSQNPRHKITKRGQNVTFRCDPISEHNRLYWYRQTLGQGPEFLTYFQNEAQLEKSRLLSDRFSAERPKGSFSTLEIQRTEQGDSAMYLCASSLLGGADTGELFFGEGSRLTVL.

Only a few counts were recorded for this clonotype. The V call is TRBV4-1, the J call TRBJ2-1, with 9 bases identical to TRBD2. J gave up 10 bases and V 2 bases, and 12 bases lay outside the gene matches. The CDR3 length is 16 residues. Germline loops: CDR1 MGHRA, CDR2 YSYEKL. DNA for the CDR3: TGCGCCAGCAGCCAATTAAAAGGGACTAGCCTGGGGGAGCAGTTCTTC. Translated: CASSQLKGTSLGEQFF.

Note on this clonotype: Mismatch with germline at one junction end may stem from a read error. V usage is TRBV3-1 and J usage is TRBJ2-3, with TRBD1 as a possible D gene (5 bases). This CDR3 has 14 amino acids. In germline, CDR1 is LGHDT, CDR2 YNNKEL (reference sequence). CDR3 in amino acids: CASSPGPCTNTQYF. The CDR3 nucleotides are TGTGCCAGCAGCCCAGGGCCCTGCACAAATACGCAGTATTTT.

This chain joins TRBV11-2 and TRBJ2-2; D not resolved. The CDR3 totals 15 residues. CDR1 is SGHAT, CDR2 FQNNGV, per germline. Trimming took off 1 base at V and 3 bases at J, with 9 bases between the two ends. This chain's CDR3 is CASSLGVGHTGELFF. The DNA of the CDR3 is TGTGCCAGCAGCTTAGGGGTAGGGCACACCGGGGAGCTGTTTTTT. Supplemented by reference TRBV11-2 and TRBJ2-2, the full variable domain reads EAGVAQSPRYKIIEKRQSVAFWCNPISGHATLYWYQQILGQGPKLLIQFQNNGVVDDSQLPKDRFSAERLKGVDSTLKIQPAKLEDSAVYLCASSLGVGHTGELFFGEGSRLTVL.

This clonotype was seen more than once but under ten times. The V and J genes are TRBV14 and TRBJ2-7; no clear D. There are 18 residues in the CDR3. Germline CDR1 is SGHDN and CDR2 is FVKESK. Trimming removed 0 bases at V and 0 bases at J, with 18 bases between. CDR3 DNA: TGTGCCAGCAGCCAAGATTACTTTAAGCGTTACAGCTCCTACGAGCAGTACTTC. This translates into CASSQDYFKRYSSYEQYF.

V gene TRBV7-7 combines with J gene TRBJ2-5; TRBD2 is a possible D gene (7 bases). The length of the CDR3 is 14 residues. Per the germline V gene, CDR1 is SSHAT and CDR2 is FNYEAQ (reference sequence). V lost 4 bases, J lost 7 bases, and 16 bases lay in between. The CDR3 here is CASSSHREGGTQYF. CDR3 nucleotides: TGTGCCAGCAGCTCGCACAGGGAGGGTGGGACCCAGTACTTC.

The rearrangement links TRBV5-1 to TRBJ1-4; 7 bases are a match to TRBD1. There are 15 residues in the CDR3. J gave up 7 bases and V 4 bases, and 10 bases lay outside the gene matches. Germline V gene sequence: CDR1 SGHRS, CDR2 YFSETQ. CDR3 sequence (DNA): TGCGCCAGCAGCAGACGACAGGGAGGCGGTGAAAAACTGTTTTTT. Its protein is CASSRRQGGGEKLFF.

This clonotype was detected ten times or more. The CDR3 sequence: CAATGTLNTEAFF. The DNA for the CDR3 is TGTGCCGCAACAGGGACCCTGAACACTGAAGCTTTCTTT. The chain uses TRBV10-3 and TRBJ1-1; perhaps TRBD1 as D (6 bases). CDR1 is ENHRY and CDR2 is SYGVKD in the germline V gene. The CDR3 has 13 residues. Trimming shortened V by 11 bases and J by 0 bases, and 13 bases separated the two germline ends.

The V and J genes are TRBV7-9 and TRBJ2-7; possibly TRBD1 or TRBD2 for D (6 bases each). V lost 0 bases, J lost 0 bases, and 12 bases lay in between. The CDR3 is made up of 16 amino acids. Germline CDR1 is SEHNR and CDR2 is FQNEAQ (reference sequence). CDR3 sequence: CASSLAGGASSYEQYF. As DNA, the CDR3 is TGTGCCAGCAGCTTAGCGGGGGGCGCAAGCTCCTACGAGCAGTACTTC.

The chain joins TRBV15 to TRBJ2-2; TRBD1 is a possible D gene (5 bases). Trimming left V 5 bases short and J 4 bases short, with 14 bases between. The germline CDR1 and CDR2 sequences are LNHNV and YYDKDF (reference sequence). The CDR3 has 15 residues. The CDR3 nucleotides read TGTGCCACCAGCCTTGGACAAAAGCTCACCGGGGAGCTGTTTTTT. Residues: CATSLGQKLTGELFF.

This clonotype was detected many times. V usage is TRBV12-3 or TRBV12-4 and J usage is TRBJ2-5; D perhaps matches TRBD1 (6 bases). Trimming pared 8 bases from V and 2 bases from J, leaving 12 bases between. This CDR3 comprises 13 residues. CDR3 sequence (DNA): TGTGCCAGCGCTTTAGGGGGACAAGAGACCCAGTACTTC. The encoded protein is CASALGGQETQYF.

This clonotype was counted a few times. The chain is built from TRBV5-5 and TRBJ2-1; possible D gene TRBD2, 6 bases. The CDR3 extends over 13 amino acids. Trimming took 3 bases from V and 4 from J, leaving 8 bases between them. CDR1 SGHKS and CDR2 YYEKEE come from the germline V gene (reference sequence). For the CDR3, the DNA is TGTGCCAGCAGCTCGGGACTTTACAATGAGCAGTTCTTC. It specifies CASSSGLYNEQFF.

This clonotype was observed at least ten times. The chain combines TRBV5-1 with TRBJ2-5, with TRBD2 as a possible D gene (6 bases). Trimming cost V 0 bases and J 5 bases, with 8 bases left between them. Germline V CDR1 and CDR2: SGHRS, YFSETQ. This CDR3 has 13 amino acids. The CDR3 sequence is CASSLGLGETQYF. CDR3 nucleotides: TGCGCCAGCAGCTTGGGACTAGGGGAGACCCAGTACTTC. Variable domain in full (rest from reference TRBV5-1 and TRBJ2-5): KAGVTQTPRYLIKTRGQQVTLSCSPISGHRSVSWYQQTPGQGLQFLFEYFSETQRNKGNFPGRFSGRQFSNSRSEMNVSTLELGDSALYLCASSLGLGETQYFGPGTRLLVL.

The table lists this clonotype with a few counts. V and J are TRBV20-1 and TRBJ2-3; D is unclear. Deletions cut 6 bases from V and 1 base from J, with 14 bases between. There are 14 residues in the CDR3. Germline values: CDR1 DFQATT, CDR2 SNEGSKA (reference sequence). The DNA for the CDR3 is TGCAGTGCCCTACCGGCTGGGGGCACAGATACGCAGTATTTT. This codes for CSALPAGGTDTQYF.

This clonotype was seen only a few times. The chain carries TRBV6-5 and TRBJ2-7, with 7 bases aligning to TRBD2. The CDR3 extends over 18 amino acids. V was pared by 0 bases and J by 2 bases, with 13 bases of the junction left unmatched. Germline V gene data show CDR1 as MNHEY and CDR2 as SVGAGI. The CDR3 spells CASSYSFPPGRETYEQYF. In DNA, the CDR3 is TGTGCCAGCAGTTACTCGTTCCCCCCAGGGAGGGAAACCTACGAGCAGTACTTC.

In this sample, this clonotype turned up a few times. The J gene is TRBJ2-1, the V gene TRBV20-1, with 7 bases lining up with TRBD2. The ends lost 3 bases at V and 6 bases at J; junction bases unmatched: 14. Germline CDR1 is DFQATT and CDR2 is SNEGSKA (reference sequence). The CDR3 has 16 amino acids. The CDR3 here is CSASTQRPAGANEQFF. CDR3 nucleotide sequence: TGCAGTGCTAGTACCCAAAGACCTGCGGGAGCCAATGAGCAGTTCTTC.